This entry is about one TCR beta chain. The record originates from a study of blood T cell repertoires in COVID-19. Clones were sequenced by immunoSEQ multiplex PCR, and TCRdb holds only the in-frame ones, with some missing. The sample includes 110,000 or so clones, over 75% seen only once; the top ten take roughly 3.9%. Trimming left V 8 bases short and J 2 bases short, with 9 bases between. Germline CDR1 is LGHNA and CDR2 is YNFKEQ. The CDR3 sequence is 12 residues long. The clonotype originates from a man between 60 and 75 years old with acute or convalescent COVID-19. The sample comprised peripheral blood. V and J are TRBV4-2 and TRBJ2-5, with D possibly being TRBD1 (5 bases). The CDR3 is CASGQTQETQYF. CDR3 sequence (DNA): TGTGCCAGCGGACAAACACAAGAGACCCAGTACTTC.